This T cell receptor beta chain was retrieved from a study of T cells after posttransplantation cyclophosphamide listed by TCRdb under 2016. Background on the whole study: Using TRB sequencing, the study followed how the T cell repertoire rebuilt after myeloablative bone marrow transplantation with posttransplantation cyclophosphamide given as GVHD prophylaxis. Public TRB sequences were queried against a database of over 3,600 sequences associated with responses to pathogens, tumor antigens, self-antigens and alloantigens. Blood from every one of the roughly 30 PTCy patients who had 1-year posttransplant specimens underwent TRB sequencing. Samples from some 40 PTCy-treated patients, along with samples from roughly 15 of their related bone marrow donors, underwent antigen receptor sequencing. Because TRA and TRB clonality were tightly correlated in nine or ten samples, subsequent TCR analyses were focused on TRB only. In 3 patients, up to about 3 additional blood samples taken between 2 and 5.2 years after transplant also underwent TRB sequencing, as did pretransplant blood from 4 patients. The investigation overall reported the following: Across 45 or so patients, TRB clonality was highly associated with recipient CMV seropositivity and CMV reactivation, and PTCy diversity was similar to diversity in CNI/methotrexate controls. At 1-2 months, donor-recipient similarity was low but rose over the first year, and the later blood repertoires were often dominated by donor CD8+ memory clones. The TRB repertoires of T cells infiltrating skin or the GI tract showed only limited overlap with the TRB repertoires found in blood.

Notes on this clone: There is no known antigen for this receptor. No base-level quality is on record; no much larger clone is a single base apart.

The CDR3 runs 15 residues from the cysteine to the phenylalanine. Only CDR3 DNA remains: 45 bases, in frame from the first base. The junction carries 13 bases between V and J, which are trimmed by 3 bases and 2 bases respectively. CDR1 and CDR2, looked up from the germline V gene, are WSHSY and SAAADI. TRB sequencing was run on genomic DNA with either the immunoSEQ assay at survey resolution or the hsTCRB kit. The study's own analysis went as follows. The immunoSEQ software handled the initial read processing, while the LymphoSeq R package was used for the repertoire analyses. Clonality was computed as 1 minus normalized Shannon entropy; Gini coefficient was also calculated for each TRB dataset. Phenotypes of unsorted samples were inferred by mapping TRB sequences from sorted subsets of the recipient or donor onto unsorted samples of the same recipient. What TCRdb holds here is the immuneACCESS table cut down to in-frame rearrangements. Part of the clones is not present; checked against another copy, under half of the missing clones reflect an unresolved V gene, and the others are unexplained. The D gene and trimming were derived from the DNA, and the V and J assignments and clone size from that table. This sample is represented by approximately 4,200 clones; about 81% of them were singletons. The ten top clones hold around 20% of the sample.

The sample's treatment or condition label, decoded: high-dose cyclophosphamide on days +3 and +4 as single-agent GVHD prophylaxis. For conditioning, the PTCy patients got busulfan and fludarabine, then a related or unrelated marrow graft, followed by cyclophosphamide on days +3 and +4. PTCy-treated patients were drawn from a prospective multi-institutional clinical trial. Mononuclear cells from peripheral blood and bone marrow were separated by Ficoll-Hypaque density centrifugation and then cryopreserved. This sequence originates from a female patient in her fifties or sixties who received an allogeneic stem cell transplant from a related donor, was CMV-positive, and had no GVHD. Some T cells present after a transplant may be cells of the graft donor. The sample in question was PBMCs, obtained after an allogeneic stem cell transplant with post-transplant cyclophosphamide. The rearranged chain carries TRBV10-2 and TRBJ1-2, with a tentative D gene TRBD1 over 6 matching bases. The DNA sequence is as follows: TGCGCCAGCAGTGATGGAGGGGGGGGAAACTATGGCTACACCTTC. Its amino acids are CASSDGGGGNYGYTF.